This paragraph covers one T cell receptor (beta chain) sequence. Antigen unknown. This specimen comes from a study of shared clonotypes between healthy human individuals. Overall study: With ages of 18 to 49, the donors were two women and three men. General study points: Sequencing depth was expected to influence donor clonotype sharing.

Looked up from germline, CDR1 is ENHRY and CDR2 is SYGVKD. This CDR3 is 16 amino acids long. With V trimmed by 5 bases and J by 4 bases, 6 bases remained unmatched. Each cell subset's genomic DNA was divided evenly among several immunoSEQ plates. TCRdb keeps only in-frame clones here, not all; method: immunoSEQ multiplex PCR. The table has fewer than 600,000 clones, more than 65% seen once. The sample comprised PBMCs. The source of this sequence is a woman in her thirties or forties in good health. Some clones in this sample may be carry-over from other donors' samples. The V call is TRBV10-3, the J call TRBJ2-2; 11 positions match TRBD2. The CDR3 is CAISPTSGDPTGELFF. The CDR3, as DNA: TGTGCCATCAGTCCGACTAGCGGGGACCCCACCGGGGAGCTGTTTTTT.